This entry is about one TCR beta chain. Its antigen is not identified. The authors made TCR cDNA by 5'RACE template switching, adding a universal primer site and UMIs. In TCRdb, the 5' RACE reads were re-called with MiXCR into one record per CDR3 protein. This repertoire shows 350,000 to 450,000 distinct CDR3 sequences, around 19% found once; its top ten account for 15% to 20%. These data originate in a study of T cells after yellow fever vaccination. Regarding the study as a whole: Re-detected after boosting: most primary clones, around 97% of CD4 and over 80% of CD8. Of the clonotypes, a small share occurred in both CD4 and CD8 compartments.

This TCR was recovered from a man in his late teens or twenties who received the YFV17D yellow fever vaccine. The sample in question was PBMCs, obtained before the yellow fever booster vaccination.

As DNA, the CDR3 is TGTGCCAGTAGTATGGAGGGAAACAATCAGCCCCAGCATTTT. This sequence encodes CASSMEGNNQPQHF. This sequence joins TRBV19 and TRBJ1-5, with D uncertain. CDR1 and CDR2 from the germline V gene are LNHDA and SQIVND (reference sequence). CDR3 length: 14 amino acids. Trimming left V 3 bases short and J 3 bases short, with 9 bases between.